These 10 T cell receptor beta chains were all obtained from the same sample, sequenced in a study of shared clonotypes between healthy human individuals. The data were produced by immunoSEQ multiplex PCR, yet TCRdb's version contains in-frame clones alone and is incomplete. Of over a million clones in the sample, roughly 95% were seen once. The sample consisted of naive CD4+ T cells sorted from blood. The subset is: CD45RA+ positively selected. These receptors originate from a man aged 25 to 40 in good health.

This clone has more than one count but fewer than ten. CDR3 sequence: CASSPGQLYEQYF. The DNA of the CDR3 is TGTGCCAGCAGCCCGGGACAGCTCTACGAGCAGTACTTC. The rearrangement uses TRBV4-2 and TRBJ2-7, with 7 positions matching TRBD1. Germline V CDR1 and CDR2: LGHNA, YNFKEQ. CDR3 size: 13 residues. J lost 3 bases, V lost 4 bases, and 3 bases had no gene match.

The rearrangement joins TRBV5-5 to TRBJ2-1; 14 nucleotides align to TRBD2. With V trimmed by 5 bases and J by 4 bases, 8 bases remained unmatched. CDR3 length equals 17 residues. Per the germline V gene, CDR1 is SGHKS and CDR2 is YYEKEE (reference sequence). In DNA form, the CDR3 reads TGTGCCAGCAGACCCGGGACTAGCGGGAGTCTGTACAATGAGCAGTTCTTC. Residues: CASRPGTSGSLYNEQFF.

The CDR3 region is CAISTSGQGAAGYTF. The DNA of the CDR3 is TGTGCCATCAGTACATCGGGACAGGGGGCGGCTGGCTACACCTTC. This chain connects TRBV10-3 to TRBJ1-2, with 12 bases identical to TRBD1. There are 15 residues in the CDR3. V lost 5 bases to trimming and J lost 7 bases; unmatched junction nucleotides: 8. Per the germline V gene, CDR1 is ENHRY and CDR2 is SYGVKD.

The chain is built from TRBV7-9 and TRBJ2-1, with D perhaps matching TRBD2 (5 bases). Trimming pared 5 bases from V and 0 bases from J, leaving 11 bases between. The germline V gene encodes CDR1 SEHNR and CDR2 FQNEAQ (reference sequence). This CDR3 has 15 residues. The CDR3 DNA sequence: TGTGCCAGCAGCAAAAGCGGTAGCTCCTACAATGAGCAGTTCTTC. Translated, it gives CASSKSGSSYNEQFF.

The chain is built from TRBV5-4 and TRBJ2-1; 8 nucleotides align to TRBD2. From germline, CDR1 is SGHNT and CDR2 YYREEE (reference sequence). The CDR3 spans 15 residues. The J segment lost 7 bases and the V segment lost 4 bases, leaving 10 bases of the junction unmatched. The CDR3 bases are TGTGCCAGCAGCAACTTAGCGGGACTGACGAATGAGCAGTTCTTC. It specifies CASSNLAGLTNEQFF.

The rearrangement links TRBV2 to TRBJ2-1, with 14 nucleotides matching TRBD2. The CDR3 sequence is 14 residues long. V gave up 8 bases and J gave up 6 bases; unmatched junction bases: 3. In germline, CDR1 is SNHLY, CDR2 FYNNEI. DNA for the CDR3: TGTGCCAGCTTCGGGACTAGCGGGAGCAATGAGCAGTTCTTC. Its translation is CASFGTSGSNEQFF.

CDR3 nucleotide sequence: TGTGCCAGCAGCCCCATGGGTGGAGACTCCTACGAGCAGTACTTC. This translates into CASSPMGGDSYEQYF. V gene TRBV5-4 combines with J gene TRBJ2-7, with unresolved D. V was clipped by 4 bases and J by 0 bases, with 14 bases between them. Germline CDR1 is SGHNT and CDR2 is YYREEE (reference sequence). The CDR3 has 15 amino acids.

V gene TRBV30 combines with J gene TRBJ1-2; D possibly corresponds to TRBD1 (5 bases). Looked up from germline, CDR1 is GTSNPN and CDR2 is SVGIG (reference sequence). The CDR3 is 15 residues long. Trimming stripped 3 bases from V and 4 bases from J, with 18 bases between. The CDR3 sequence is CAWRQWAGLVYGYTF. Written as DNA, the CDR3 is TGTGCCTGGAGGCAGTGGGCAGGGCTTGTCTATGGCTACACCTTC.

The chain joins TRBV14 to TRBJ1-4; weak D call: TRBD1 (6 bases). The germline V and J ends were trimmed by 3 bases and 8 bases, with 16 bases remaining between them. The CDR3 is 15 residues long. Germline lookup yields CDR1 SGHDN and CDR2 FVKESK. The DNA for the CDR3 is TGTGCCAGCAGCCAGATTACAGGGTTCTTCGAAAAACTGTTTTTT. This encodes CASSQITGFFEKLFF.

The chain employs TRBV5-1 and TRBJ1-2; tentative D call: TRBD1 (6 bases). The CDR3 runs to 13 residues. The V and J ends lost 4 bases and 4 bases respectively, with 11 bases between them. Germline V gene data show CDR1 as SGHRS and CDR2 as YFSETQ. The DNA of the CDR3 is TGCGCCAGCAGCGAACAGGGTAGCTATGGCTACACCTTC. This encodes CASSEQGSYGYTF.